This entry lists 17 T cell receptor beta chains sequenced from one sample in a study of CD8+CD57+ T cells in acquired aplastic anemia. Patients included in sequencing had previously demonstrated CD8+CD57+ cell expansion by flow cytometry. Genomic DNA was employed as the template in profiling TCR beta VDJ and CDR3. TCRdb re-derived calls from the reads in MiXCR, one entry per CDR3 protein. Here the sample spans roughly 290,000 distinct CDR3 sequences, 45% to 65% being singletons. The sequencing input was sorted CD4+, CD8+, or CD8+CD57+ T cells (not recorded which) from PBMCs. These receptors originate from a human donor with aplastic anemia.

This sequence joins TRBV20-1 and TRBJ2-7; 10 nucleotides match TRBD1. Germline V gene sequence: CDR1 DFQATT, CDR2 SNEGSKA (reference sequence). The CDR3 sequence is 15 residues long. J was trimmed by 3 bases and V by 4 bases; bases with no gene match: 9. Here the CDR3 DNA reads TGCAGTGCTACCCACACCCGGACAGGGGGCTACGAGCAGTACTTC. As protein: CSATHTRTGGYEQYF.

V is TRBV6-6 and J is TRBJ2-7; D may match TRBD1 or TRBD2 (5 bases each). The CDR3 has 16 amino acids. The ends were cut back, 9 bases at V and 2 bases at J, with 23 bases in the middle. In germline, CDR1 is MNHNY, CDR2 SVGAGI (reference sequence). CDR3 in DNA: TGTGCCAGTAGTAGGACCGGGGCAAGAGGGACCTACGAGCAGTACTTC. It translates to CASSRTGARGTYEQYF.

CDR3 loop: CSARDNRQGGSPLHF. In nucleotides, the CDR3 is TGCAGTGCTAGAGATAATAGGCAGGGAGGCTCACCCCTCCACTTT. The rearrangement uses TRBV20-1 and TRBJ1-6; possibly TRBD1 for D (5 bases). The length of the CDR3 is 15 residues. V gave up 0 bases and J gave up 10 bases, with 16 bases separating them. Germline V lookup: CDR1 DFQATT, CDR2 SNEGSKA (reference sequence).

This clonotype was seen ten or more times. The chain carries TRBV20-1 and TRBJ1-2, with D perhaps matching TRBD1 (5 bases). The CDR3 runs to 13 residues. Per germline, CDR1 DFQATT and CDR2 SNEGSKA (reference sequence). The V gene lost 4 bases and the J gene lost 4 bases, with 13 bases spanning the gap. The DNA of the CDR3 is TGCAGTGCTAAGGCAGGGTGGGGCTATGGCTACACCTTC. Encoded protein: CSAKAGWGYGYTF.

This clonotype was picked up many times. The chain employs TRBV20-1 and TRBJ1-1; maybe TRBD1 (5 bases). The V end was cut by 0 bases, the J end by 8 bases, with 19 bases between. CDR3 size: 15 residues. CDR1 is DFQATT, CDR2 SNEGSKA, per germline (reference sequence). CDR3 in amino acids: CSARDRFARGEEAFF. Here the CDR3 DNA reads TGCAGTGCTAGAGATCGGTTTGCCCGGGGCGAGGAAGCTTTCTTT.

V is TRBV2 and J is TRBJ1-1; no clear D. The CDR3 has 14 amino acids. Trimming took 6 bases from V and 3 from J, leaving 14 bases between them. The germline CDR1 and CDR2 sequences are SNHLY and FYNNEI. CDR3 amino acids: CASSATDSHTEAFF. CDR3 nucleotides: TGTGCCAGCAGCGCCACAGATTCTCACACTGAAGCTTTCTTT. Drawing the rest from reference TRBV2 and TRBJ1-1, the complete variable domain is EPEVTQTPSHQVTQMGQEVILRCVPISNHLYFYWYRQILGQKVEFLVSFYNNEISEKSEIFDDQFSVERPDGSNFTLKIRSTKLEDSAMYFCASSATDSHTEAFFGQGTRLTVV.

This clonotype appeared many times. The V gene is TRBV20-1, the J gene TRBJ1-1; D uncertain. Trimming took off 3 bases at V and 1 base at J, with 9 bases between the two ends. The germline CDR1 and CDR2 sequences are DFQATT and SNEGSKA (reference sequence). This CDR3 has 13 residues. As DNA, the CDR3 is TGCAGTGCTAGTCGGGCAGGGAACACTGAAGCTTTCTTT. Translation gives CSASRAGNTEAFF.

V gene TRBV19 combines with J gene TRBJ1-2; D not resolved. The V and J ends lost 5 bases and 3 bases respectively, with 10 bases between them. The germline CDR1 and CDR2 sequences are LNHDA and SQIVND (reference sequence). The CDR3 length is 13 residues. CDR3 bases: TGTGCCAGTAGTCGAACAGCAGACTATGGCTACACCTTC. Protein: CASSRTADYGYTF.

The chain carries TRBV20-1 and TRBJ1-6, with D possibly matching TRBD1 (6 bases). Looked up from germline, CDR1 is DFQATT and CDR2 is SNEGSKA (reference sequence). The CDR3 covers 18 residues. The V end lost 3 bases, the J end lost 0 bases, and 18 bases lay between the germline ends. The CDR3 sequence: CSARGLAGQSSYNSPLHF. The CDR3 DNA follows: TGCAGTGCTAGGGGACTAGCGGGACAAAGCTCCTATAATTCACCCCTCCACTTT.

The CDR3 is CASSTIAGGPSENGYTF. The CDR3 DNA reads TGTGCCAGCAGCACCATAGCGGGGGGACCCTCCGAGAATGGCTACACCTTC. The chain links TRBV7-9 to TRBJ1-2; D may be TRBD1 (5 bases). In germline, CDR1 is SEHNR, CDR2 FQNEAQ (reference sequence). Between the trimmed V and J ends, which lost 5 bases and 6 bases, there was a span of 25 bases. This CDR3 region has 17 residues.

The gene calls are TRBV2 and TRBJ2-2; the D gene is possibly TRBD2 (6 bases). The germline gives CDR1 SNHLY, CDR2 FYNNEI. V lost 4 bases, J lost 3 bases, and 15 bases lay in between. The CDR3 covers 16 residues. The CDR3 coding sequence is TGTGCCAGCAGTGTAGGAGGGAGCTCCCACACCGGGGAGCTGTTTTTT. Protein product: CASSVGGSSHTGELFF.

This clonotype was observed many times. The rearrangement links TRBV5-8 to TRBJ1-6; 9 bases align to TRBD1. This CDR3 spans 18 amino acids. V trimming: 3 bases; J trimming: 2 bases; junction bases outside the gene matches: 9. CDR1 is SGHTS, CDR2 YDEGEE, per germline. This CDR3 is CASSSAGTGIPYNSPLHF. The CDR3 DNA sequence: TGTGCCAGCAGCTCGGCCGGGACAGGGATCCCCTATAATTCACCCCTCCACTTT. Together with reference TRBV5-8 and TRBJ1-6, the CDR3 gives the full variable domain: EAGVTQSPTHLIKTRGQQATLRCSPISGHTSVYWYQQALGLGLQFLLWYDEGEERNRGNFPPRFSGRQFPNYSSELNVNALELEDSALYLCASSSAGTGIPYNSPLHFGNGTRLTVT.

Ten or more counts support this clonotype. The chain recombines TRBV5-6 with TRBJ1-1, with D unresolved. V lost 2 bases and J 0 bases, leaving 8 bases between the germline ends. CDR1 and CDR2 (germline): SGHDT, YYEEEE. CDR3 length: 14 residues. As DNA, the CDR3 is TGTGCCAGCAGCTTTTTCAACGTGAACACTGAAGCTTTCTTT. Amino acid sequence: CASSFFNVNTEAFF.

This rearrangement joins TRBV7-9 to TRBJ2-1; 8 nucleotides align to TRBD2. J lost 0 bases, V lost 0 bases, and 4 bases had no gene match. The CDR3 spans 17 residues. CDR1 and CDR2 from the germline V gene are SEHNR and FQNEAQ (reference sequence). This CDR3 is CASSLAGLARSYNEQFF. The DNA of the CDR3 is TGTGCCAGCAGCTTAGCAGGACTAGCTCGCTCCTACAATGAGCAGTTCTTC.

The chain employs TRBV12-3 or TRBV12-4 and TRBJ1-3; the D is unclear. Between the trimmed V and J ends, which lost 7 bases and 3 bases, there was a span of 13 bases. This CDR3 is built from 14 residues. This CDR3 is CASTLEGFGNTIYF. In DNA form, the CDR3 reads TGTGCCAGCACCCTTGAGGGATTTGGAAACACCATATATTTT.

The V call is TRBV5-6, the J call TRBJ2-1; D remains ambiguous. This CDR3 has 14 amino acids. Trimming took 0 bases from V and 3 from J, leaving 7 bases between them. Germline values: CDR1 SGHDT, CDR2 YYEEEE. The CDR3 DNA reads as TGTGCCAGCAGCTTGGTTTCCGACTACAATGAGCAGTTCTTC. Amino acid sequence: CASSLVSDYNEQFF.

This rearrangement joins TRBV20-1 to TRBJ1-2; D not resolved. Deletions cut 6 bases from V and 3 bases from J, with 11 bases between. Germline V gene data show CDR1 as DFQATT and CDR2 as SNEGSKA (reference sequence). CDR3 size: 12 residues. This CDR3 reads CSAPEGDYGYTF. The CDR3 bases are TGCAGTGCCCCAGAAGGCGACTATGGCTACACCTTC.